The clone carrying this T cell receptor beta chain occurred a few times. This sample's TCRbeta library carried unique molecular identifier barcodes. TCRdb independently ran MiXCR on the PCR reads; one entry per CDR3 protein. This sample has fewer than 550,000 distinct CDR3 sequences, with around 15% found just once. Looked up from germline, CDR1 is SGHRS and CDR2 is YFSETQ. V lost 3 bases to trimming and J lost 2 bases; unmatched junction nucleotides: 3. This CDR3 contains 14 residues. This sample was included in a study of T-cell reconstitution after alpha-beta-depleted transplantation in children. The TCR sequence derives from a boy less than two years old who had a stem cell transplant for Wiskott-Aldrich syndrome, so the T cells may come from the graft donor. V and J are TRBV5-1 and TRBJ2-3; the match to TRBD2 covers 7 bases. Here the sequenced sample was PBMCs, mostly from graft donor cells, taken 360 days after TCRalphabeta/CD19-depleted stem cell transplant. This CDR3 reads CASSWSGNTDTQYF. The DNA for the CDR3 is TGCGCCAGCAGCTGGAGCGGGAACACAGATACGCAGTATTTT.